This paragraph reports one T cell receptor (beta chain). The antigen remains undetermined. The Oncomine TCR Beta short-read assay was applied to DNA of cultured CD4+ T cells. Each CDR3 protein gets one entry after TCRdb re-called the PCR reads with MiXCR. The sample contains roughly 8,500 distinct CDR3 sequences, 45% to 60% of which appear only once. The source of the sample is a study of vaccination and CD4 T cells after COVID-19. As for the study in general: Nasal swab PCR had shown SARS-CoV-2 positivity in the convalescent patients (roughly 10 mild cases, one severe case).

As to treatment: roughly 10-day PBMC culture with coronavirus spike peptide pools or control peptides (ViraFEST assay). The CDR3 totals 14 residues. The junction had 4 bases not matched to a gene; V was cut back by 8 bases and J by 4 bases. The germline V gene has CDR1 MNHEY and CDR2 SMNVEV (reference sequence). The source of this sequence is a human donor who had recovered from COVID-19. The chain has TRBV27 and TRBJ2-2, with 10 bases aligning to TRBD1. Material for sequencing was CD4+ T cells from blood, cultured in vitro. The CDR3 sequence is CASGRDRGTGELFF. CDR3 DNA: TGTGCCAGCGGACGGGACAGGGGCACCGGGGAGCTGTTTTTT.